A selection of T cell receptor beta chains follows, all from one sample in a study of T cells in Graves' hyperthyroidism and ophthalmopathy. TCRdb fed the multiplex PCR reads into MiXCR, producing one record per CDR3 protein. The sample holds hundreds of thousands of distinct CDR3 sequences; around 39% are singletons and the top ten take roughly 8.3%. Source material: blood. These receptors were taken from a man aged 18 to 30 with Graves' hyperthyroidism. Each CDR3 is given with its conserved first and last residue. The order of the fields is J gene, clone size, D gene, V gene, CDR3 protein, CDR3 DNA. The D gene is left open where the match is weak. A clone size is listed for some rows: how often the clone was seen (once, few, many), or a class if it is expanded.

>TRBJ1-1|.|.|TRBV20-1
CSAGDSLPNTEAFF
TGCAGTGCTGGAGACAGCCTCCCGAACACTGAAGCTTTCTTT
>TRBJ1-4|.|.|TRBV6-5
CASSSRTAKAREKLFF
TGTGCCAGCAGTTCCCGGACCGCGAAAGCGAGGGAAAAACTGTTTTTT
>TRBJ2-5|.|.|TRBV9
CASSVEGGPQETQYF
TGTGCCAGCAGCGTAGAAGGTGGGCCCCAAGAGACCCAGTACTTC
>TRBJ2-2|.|TRBD1|TRBV5-4
CASSLDRGYTGELFF
TGTGCCAGCAGCTTGGACAGGGGTTACACCGGGGAGCTGTTTTTT
>TRBJ2-2|.|.|TRBV9
CASTSSPAWSGELFF
TGTGCCAGCACCAGCAGTCCCGCCTGGTCCGGGGAGCTGTTTTTT
>TRBJ1-1|few|.|TRBV7-8
CASSQGLQAIEAFF
TGCGCCAGCAGCCAAGGACTGCAAGCCATCGAAGCTTTCTTT
>TRBJ1-4|many|.|TRBV2
CASSEGTPGSEKLFF
TGTGCCAGCAGTGAAGGGACCCCAGGGAGTGAAAAACTGTTTTTT
>TRBJ2-2|.|.|TRBV5-5
CASSSQKEVSGELFF
TGTGCCAGCAGCTCTCAGAAGGAGGTCTCCGGGGAGCTGTTTTTT
>TRBJ2-5|many|.|TRBV7-9
CASSFADTQYF
TGTGCCAGCAGCTTCGCGGACACCCAGTACTTC
>TRBJ2-2|.|.|TRBV7-2
CASSQEGGAGELFF
TGCGCCAGCAGCCAAGAGGGGGGGGCCGGGGAGCTGTTTTTT
>TRBJ1-1|once|.|TRBV29-1
CSTRARLNTEAFF
TGCAGCACACGGGCACGGCTGAACACTGAAGCTTTCTTT
>TRBJ1-1|.|.|TRBV3-1
CASSQGDTRIRQTAFF
TGTGCCAGCAGCCAAGGGGATACCAGGATCCGTCAAACGGCTTTCTTT
>TRBJ2-7|.|TRBD2|TRBV7-9
CASSPWTSGHSDEQYF
TGTGCCAGCAGCCCCTGGACTAGCGGTCACAGCGACGAGCAGTACTTC
>TRBJ2-2|.|TRBD2|TRBV9
CASSVASGRTAGELFF
TGTGCCAGCAGCGTAGCCAGCGGGAGGACGGCCGGGGAGCTGTTTTTT
>TRBJ2-2|once|.|TRBV20-1
CSAPRDEQGELFF
TGCAGTGCCCCCCGGGACGAACAAGGGGAGCTGTTTTTT
>TRBJ2-7|few|.|TRBV19
CASVAGGPYYEQYF
TGTGCCAGTGTCGCGGGTGGCCCCTACTACGAGCAGTACTTC
>TRBJ2-7|few|.|TRBV7-3
CASSAQRRSNEQYF
TGTGCCAGCAGCGCCCAAAGAAGGTCAAACGAGCAGTACTTC
>TRBJ1-1|.|.|TRBV12-3/TRBV12-4
CASSYVLGASSEAFF
TGTGCCAGCAGCTACGTACTGGGGGCGTCGTCTGAAGCTTTCTTT
>TRBJ1-2|.|.|TRBV7-9
CASSWGGYSGYTF
TGTGCCAGCAGCTGGGGGGGCTATTCGGGCTACACCTTC
>TRBJ1-5|.|.|TRBV6-1
CASNPQGNQPQHF
TGTGCCAGCAACCCCCAGGGTAATCAGCCCCAGCATTTT
>TRBJ1-1|few|.|TRBV12-3/TRBV12-4
CASSTQRQGPKNTEAFF
TGTGCCAGCAGTACCCAGCGCCAGGGACCTAAGAACACTGAAGCTTTCTTT
>TRBJ1-1|many|.|TRBV5-1
CASSAAGSTEAFF
TGCGCCAGCAGCGCCGCAGGGAGCACTGAAGCTTTCTTT
>TRBJ1-4|many|.|TRBV2
CALSGSMTNEKLFF
TGTGCCCTCTCCGGGAGTATGACTAATGAAAAACTGTTTTTT
>TRBJ1-2|few|.|TRBV6-5
CASSYGRIYGYTF
TGTGCCAGCAGTTACGGCCGGATCTATGGCTACACCTTC
>TRBJ1-2|many|TRBD1|TRBV7-3
CASSFNRGRGYTF
TGTGCCAGCAGCTTCAACAGGGGGCGAGGCTACACCTTC
>TRBJ1-5|.|TRBD1|TRBV20-1
CSARPGQNQPQHF
TGCAGTGCTCGCCCGGGACAGAATCAGCCCCAGCATTTT
>TRBJ1-1|many|.|TRBV20-1
CSARTGGLNTEAFF
TGCAGTGCTAGGACGGGGGGACTGAACACTGAAGCTTTCTTT
>TRBJ2-2|many|TRBD1|TRBV25-1
CASSEDRDTGELFF
TGTGCCAGCAGTGAAGACAGGGACACCGGGGAGCTGTTTTTT
>TRBJ1-3|.|TRBD1|TRBV9
CASSLSQTGLGGNTIYF
TGTGCCAGCAGCCTATCCCAGACAGGGTTGGGTGGAAACACCATATATTTT
>TRBJ1-5|many|.|TRBV14
CASSHANQPQHF
TGTGCCAGCAGCCATGCCAATCAGCCCCAGCATTTT
>TRBJ1-6|many|.|TRBV7-9
CASSSPGSSYNSPLHF
TGTGCCAGCAGCTCCCCAGGGAGCTCCTATAATTCACCCCTCCACTTT
>TRBJ1-5|.|.|TRBV24-1
CATSDSAWGNSNQPQHF
TGTGCCACCAGTGATTCCGCCTGGGGGAATAGCAATCAGCCCCAGCATTTT
>TRBJ2-5|few|.|TRBV12-3/TRBV12-4
CASTFGGLTETQYF
TGTGCCAGCACCTTCGGGGGGCTGACGGAGACCCAGTACTTC
>TRBJ1-3|many|.|TRBV25-1
CASSGGQSGNTIYF
TGTGCCAGCAGTGGAGGACAGTCTGGAAACACCATATATTTT
>TRBJ2-7|few|.|TRBV2
CASSHPGSAYEQYF
TGTGCCAGCAGCCACCCCGGGAGCGCCTACGAGCAGTACTTC
>TRBJ2-5|.|.|TRBV15
CATSRVDRGVETQYF
TGTGCCACCAGCAGAGTTGACAGAGGTGTGGAGACCCAGTACTTC
>TRBJ1-6|many|.|TRBV5-1
CASSLRAGDSPLHF
TGCGCCAGCAGCTTAAGGGCAGGGGATTCACCCCTCCACTTT
>TRBJ2-2|.|TRBD1|TRBV10-3
CAISPGQADGELFF
TGTGCCATCAGCCCGGGACAGGCGGACGGGGAGCTGTTTTTT
>TRBJ2-7|many|.|TRBV9
CASSVGGAGEQYF
TGTGCCAGCAGCGTAGGTGGGGCTGGTGAGCAGTACTTC
>TRBJ1-2|few|.|TRBV4-1
CASSPAGYTF
TGCGCCAGCAGCCCCGCGGGCTACACCTTC
>TRBJ1-4|.|.|TRBV9
CASMINREKLFF
TGTGCCAGCATGATCAATCGGGAAAAACTGTTTTTT
>TRBJ2-7|many|TRBD2|TRBV20-1
CSARGGSKYEQYF
TGCAGTGCTAGGGGAGGGAGTAAGTACGAGCAGTACTTC
>TRBJ2-7|.|.|TRBV2
CASSEGPGFYEQYF
TGTGCCAGCAGTGAAGGTCCGGGGTTCTACGAGCAGTACTTC
>TRBJ2-7|few|.|TRBV11-2
CASSLGVDYQTYEQYF
TGTGCCAGCAGCCTCGGAGTGGACTACCAAACCTACGAGCAGTACTTC
>TRBJ2-5|many|TRBD2|TRBV7-9
CASRYLAGDQETQYF
TGTGCCAGCAGATACCTAGCGGGGGATCAAGAGACCCAGTACTTC
>TRBJ2-2|many|TRBD2|TRBV25-1
CASSEYVGLAGGLNTGELFF
TGTGCCAGCAGTGAATACGTGGGACTAGCGGGGGGGCTTAACACCGGGGAGCTGTTTTTT
>TRBJ1-1|many|TRBD1|TRBV2
CASTKDRDTEAFF
TGTGCCAGCACTAAGGACAGGGACACTGAAGCTTTCTTT
>TRBJ1-4|.|.|TRBV20-1
CSAREKDRTNEKLFF
TGCAGTGCTAGAGAAAAGGACAGAACAAATGAAAAACTGTTTTTT
>TRBJ1-1|many|.|TRBV12-3/TRBV12-4
CASSGAGPSNTEAFF
TGTGCCAGCAGTGGAGCAGGTCCTTCGAACACTGAAGCTTTCTTT
>TRBJ1-3|few|.|TRBV2
CASSQYHTSGNTIYF
TGTGCCAGCAGCCAATATCATACCTCTGGAAACACCATATATTTT
>TRBJ2-2|few|TRBD2|TRBV7-2
CASSLTGGNGELFF
TGTGCCAGCAGCTTAACGGGGGGTAACGGGGAGCTGTTTTTT
>TRBJ1-3|.|.|TRBV5-1
CASSHTYGGPGNTIYF
TGCGCCAGCAGTCACACCTACGGGGGGCCTGGAAACACCATATATTTT